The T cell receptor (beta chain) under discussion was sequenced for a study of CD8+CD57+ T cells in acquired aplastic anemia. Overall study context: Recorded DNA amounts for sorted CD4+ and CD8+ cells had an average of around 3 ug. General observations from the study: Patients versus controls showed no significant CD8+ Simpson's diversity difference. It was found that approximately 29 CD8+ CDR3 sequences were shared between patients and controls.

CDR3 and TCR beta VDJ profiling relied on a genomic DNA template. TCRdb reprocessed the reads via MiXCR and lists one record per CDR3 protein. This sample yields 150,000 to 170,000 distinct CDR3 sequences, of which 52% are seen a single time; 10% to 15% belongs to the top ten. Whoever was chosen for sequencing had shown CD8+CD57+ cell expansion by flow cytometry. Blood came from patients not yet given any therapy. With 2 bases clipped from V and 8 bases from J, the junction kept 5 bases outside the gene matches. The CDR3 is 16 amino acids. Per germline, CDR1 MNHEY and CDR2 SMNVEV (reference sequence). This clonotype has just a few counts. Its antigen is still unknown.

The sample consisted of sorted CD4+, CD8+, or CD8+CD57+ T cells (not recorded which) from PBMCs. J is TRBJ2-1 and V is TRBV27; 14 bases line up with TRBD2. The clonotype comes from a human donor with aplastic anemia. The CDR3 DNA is TGTGCCAGCAGTTTAGTAAGGGGACTAGCGGGGGATGAGCAGTTCTTC. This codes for CASSLVRGLAGDEQFF.